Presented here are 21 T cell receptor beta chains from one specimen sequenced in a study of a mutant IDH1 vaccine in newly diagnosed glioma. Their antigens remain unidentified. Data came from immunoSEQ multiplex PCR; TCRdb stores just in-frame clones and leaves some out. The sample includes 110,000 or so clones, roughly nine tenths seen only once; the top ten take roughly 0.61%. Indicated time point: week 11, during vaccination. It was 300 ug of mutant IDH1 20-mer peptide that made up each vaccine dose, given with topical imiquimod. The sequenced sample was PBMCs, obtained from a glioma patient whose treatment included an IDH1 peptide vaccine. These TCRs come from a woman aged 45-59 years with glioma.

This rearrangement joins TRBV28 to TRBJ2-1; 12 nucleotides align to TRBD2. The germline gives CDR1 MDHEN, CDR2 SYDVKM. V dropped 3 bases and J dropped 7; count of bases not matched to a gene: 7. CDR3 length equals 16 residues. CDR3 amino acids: CASSFRLAGDSNEQFF. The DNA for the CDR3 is TGTGCCAGCAGTTTTAGACTAGCGGGAGATAGTAATGAGCAGTTCTTC.

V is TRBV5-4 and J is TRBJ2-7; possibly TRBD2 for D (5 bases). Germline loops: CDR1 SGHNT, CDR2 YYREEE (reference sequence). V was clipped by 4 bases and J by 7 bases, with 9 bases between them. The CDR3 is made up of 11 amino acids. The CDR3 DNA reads TGTGCCAGCAGCGAACCGGGGGAGCAGTACTTC. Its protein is CASSEPGEQYF.

This CDR3 is CASSSGTSGRVSSYNEQFF. The CDR3 DNA sequence: TGCGCCAGCAGCTCCGGGACTAGCGGGAGGGTGAGCTCCTACAATGAGCAGTTCTTC. The V gene is TRBV5-1, the J gene TRBJ2-1, with 16 bases fitting TRBD2. Germline V gene sequence: CDR1 SGHRS, CDR2 YFSETQ. There are 19 residues in the CDR3. Trimming cost V 3 bases and J 0 bases; bases outside gene matches: 6.

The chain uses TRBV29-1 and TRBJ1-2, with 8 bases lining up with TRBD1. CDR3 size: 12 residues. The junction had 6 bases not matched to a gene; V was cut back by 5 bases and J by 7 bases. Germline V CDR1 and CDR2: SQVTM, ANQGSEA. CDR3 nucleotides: TGCAGCGTTCCGGACAGGGTTGGTGGCTACACCTTC. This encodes CSVPDRVGGYTF.

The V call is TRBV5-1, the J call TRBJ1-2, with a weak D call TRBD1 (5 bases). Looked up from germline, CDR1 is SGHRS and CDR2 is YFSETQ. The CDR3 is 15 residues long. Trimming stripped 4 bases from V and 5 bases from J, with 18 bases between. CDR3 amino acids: CASSLRRGEDYGYTF. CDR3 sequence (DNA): TGCGCCAGCAGCCTACGTCGGGGGGAGGATTATGGCTACACCTTC.

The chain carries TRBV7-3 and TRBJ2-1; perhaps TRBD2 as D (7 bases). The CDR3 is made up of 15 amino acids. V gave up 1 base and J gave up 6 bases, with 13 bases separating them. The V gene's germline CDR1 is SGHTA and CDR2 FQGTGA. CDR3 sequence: CASSLNPGGSNEQFF. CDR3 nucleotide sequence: TGTGCCAGCAGCTTAAATCCGGGGGGCTCCAATGAGCAGTTCTTC.

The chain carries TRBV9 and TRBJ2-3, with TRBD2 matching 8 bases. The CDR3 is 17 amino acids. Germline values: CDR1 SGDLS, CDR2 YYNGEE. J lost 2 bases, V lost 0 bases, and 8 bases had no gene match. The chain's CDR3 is CASSVATKRETTDTQYF. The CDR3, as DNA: TGTGCCAGCAGCGTAGCGACGAAGCGGGAGACCACAGATACGCAGTATTTT.

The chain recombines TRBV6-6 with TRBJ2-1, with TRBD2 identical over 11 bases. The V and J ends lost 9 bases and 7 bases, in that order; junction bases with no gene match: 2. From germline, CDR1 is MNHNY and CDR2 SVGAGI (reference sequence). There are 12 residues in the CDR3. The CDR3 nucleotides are TGTGCCAGTAGCGGGAGGGGGAATGAGCAGTTCTTC. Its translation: CASSGRGNEQFF.

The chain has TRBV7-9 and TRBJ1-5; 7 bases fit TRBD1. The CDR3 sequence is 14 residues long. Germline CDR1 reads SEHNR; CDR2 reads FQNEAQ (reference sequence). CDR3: CASGGAGGNQPQHF. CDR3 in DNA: TGTGCGTCAGGGGGGGCAGGTGGCAATCAGCCCCAGCATTTT. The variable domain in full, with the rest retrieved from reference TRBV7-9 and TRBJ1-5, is DTGVSQNPRHKITKRGQNVTFRCDPISEHNRLYWYRQTLGQGPEFLTYFQNEAQLEKSRLLSDRFSAERPKGSFSTLEIQRTEQGDSAMYLCASGGAGGNQPQHFGDGTRLSIL.

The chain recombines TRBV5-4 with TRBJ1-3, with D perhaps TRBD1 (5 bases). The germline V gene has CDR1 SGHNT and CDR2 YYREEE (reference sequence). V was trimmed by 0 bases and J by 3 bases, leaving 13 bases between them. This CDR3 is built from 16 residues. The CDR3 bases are TGTGCCAGCAGCTTGGTAGGCAGGGATTATGGAAACACCATATATTTT. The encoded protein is CASSLVGRDYGNTIYF.

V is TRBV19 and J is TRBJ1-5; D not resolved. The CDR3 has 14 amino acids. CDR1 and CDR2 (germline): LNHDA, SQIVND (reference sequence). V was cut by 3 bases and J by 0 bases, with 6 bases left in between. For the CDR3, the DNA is TGTGCCAGTAGTATGTCTTATAGCAATCAGCCCCAGCATTTT. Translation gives CASSMSYSNQPQHF.

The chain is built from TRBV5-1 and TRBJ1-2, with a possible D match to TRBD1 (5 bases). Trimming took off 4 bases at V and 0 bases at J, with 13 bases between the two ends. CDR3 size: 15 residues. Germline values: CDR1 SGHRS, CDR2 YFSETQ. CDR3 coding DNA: TGCGCCAGCAGCCCCCGGGGGGTAGCTAACTATGGCTACACCTTC. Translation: CASSPRGVANYGYTF. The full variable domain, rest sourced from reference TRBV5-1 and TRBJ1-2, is KAGVTQTPRYLIKTRGQQVTLSCSPISGHRSVSWYQQTPGQGLQFLFEYFSETQRNKGNFPGRFSGRQFSNSRSEMNVSTLELGDSALYLCASSPRGVANYGYTFGSGTRLTVV.

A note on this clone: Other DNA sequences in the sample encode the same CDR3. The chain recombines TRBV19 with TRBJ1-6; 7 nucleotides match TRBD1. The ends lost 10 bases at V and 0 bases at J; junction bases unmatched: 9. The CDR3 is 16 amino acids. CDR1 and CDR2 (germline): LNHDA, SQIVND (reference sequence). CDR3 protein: CATRGQPSSYNSPLHF. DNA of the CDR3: TGTGCCACCCGGGGACAGCCTAGCTCCTATAATTCACCCCTCCACTTT. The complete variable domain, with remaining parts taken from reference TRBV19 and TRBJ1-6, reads DGGITQSPKYLFRKEGQNVTLSCEQNLNHDAMYWYRQDPGQGLRLIYYSQIVNDFQKGDIAEGYSVSREKKESFPLTVTSAQKNPTAFYLCATRGQPSSYNSPLHFGNGTRLTVT.

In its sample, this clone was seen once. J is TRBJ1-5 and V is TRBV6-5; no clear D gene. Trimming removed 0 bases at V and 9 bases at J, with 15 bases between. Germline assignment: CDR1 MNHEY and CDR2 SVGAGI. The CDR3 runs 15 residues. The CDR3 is CASSYSILPQWPQHF. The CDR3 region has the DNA TGTGCCAGCAGTTACTCGATTCTTCCCCAATGGCCCCAGCATTTT.

Here the CDR3 DNA reads TGTGCCAGCAGTCTCACAGGGGGCAATCAGCCCCAGCATTTT. Translation gives CASSLTGGNQPQHF. The chain employs TRBV27 and TRBJ1-5, with 7 bases aligning to TRBD1. CDR1 MNHEY and CDR2 SMNVEV come from the germline V gene (reference sequence). Trimming removed 5 bases from V and 2 bases from J; junction bases left unmatched: 3. This CDR3 has 14 amino acids.

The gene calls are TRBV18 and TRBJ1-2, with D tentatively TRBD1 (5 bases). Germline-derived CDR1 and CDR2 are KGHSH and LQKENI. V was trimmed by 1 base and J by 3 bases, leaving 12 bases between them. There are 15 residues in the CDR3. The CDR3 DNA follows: TGTGCCAGCTCACCACGAGCAGGGAGCGACTATGGCTACACCTTC. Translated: CASSPRAGSDYGYTF.

CDR3 DNA sequence: TGTGCCAGTAGTAAAGGACAGGGTCGAGAGCAGTACTTC. It yields the protein CASSKGQGREQYF. This rearrangement joins TRBV19 to TRBJ2-7; 8 bases fit TRBD1. From germline, CDR1 is LNHDA and CDR2 SQIVND (reference sequence). The CDR3 is 13 residues long. With V trimmed by 4 bases and J by 7 bases, 6 bases remained unmatched. Using reference TRBV19 and TRBJ2-7 for the parts outside the CDR3, the full variable domain is DGGITQSPKYLFRKEGQNVTLSCEQNLNHDAMYWYRQDPGQGLRLIYYSQIVNDFQKGDIAEGYSVSREKKESFPLTVTSAQKNPTAFYLCASSKGQGREQYFGPGTRLTVT.

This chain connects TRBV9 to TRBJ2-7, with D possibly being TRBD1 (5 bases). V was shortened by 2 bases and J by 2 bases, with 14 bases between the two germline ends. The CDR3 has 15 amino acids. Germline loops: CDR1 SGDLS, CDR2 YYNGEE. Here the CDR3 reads CASSVGGRQTYEQYF. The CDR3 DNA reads TGTGCCAGCAGCGTGGGTGGACGACAGACCTACGAGCAGTACTTC.

The CDR3 protein is CASRGLSSNQPQHF. As DNA, the CDR3 is TGTGCCAGTAGGGGTCTTAGTAGCAATCAGCCCCAGCATTTT. V and J are TRBV19 and TRBJ1-5; D remains unclear. The CDR3 contains 14 residues. Looked up from germline, CDR1 is LNHDA and CDR2 is SQIVND (reference sequence). V was cut by 6 bases and J by 0 bases, with 9 bases left in between. Complete variable domain (other parts from reference TRBV19 and TRBJ1-5): DGGITQSPKYLFRKEGQNVTLSCEQNLNHDAMYWYRQDPGQGLRLIYYSQIVNDFQKGDIAEGYSVSREKKESFPLTVTSAQKNPTAFYLCASRGLSSNQPQHFGDGTRLSIL.

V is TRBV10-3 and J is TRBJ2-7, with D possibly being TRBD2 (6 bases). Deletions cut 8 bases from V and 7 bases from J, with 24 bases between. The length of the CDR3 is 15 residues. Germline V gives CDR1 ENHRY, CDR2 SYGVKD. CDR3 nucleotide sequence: TGTGCCATCGGGGGGTCTACAGTAAGGTCCCTAGAGCAGTACTTC. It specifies CAIGGSTVRSLEQYF.

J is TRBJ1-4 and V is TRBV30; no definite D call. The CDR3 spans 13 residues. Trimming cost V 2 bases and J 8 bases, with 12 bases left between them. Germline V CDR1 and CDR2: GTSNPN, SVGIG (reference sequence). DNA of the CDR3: TGTGCCTGGAGTCCCAGCCCCCCGGAAAAACTGTTTTTT. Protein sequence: CAWSPSPPEKLFF.